This TCR beta chain came from a study of tumor and adjacent non-tumor tissue in lung cancer. General observations from the study: TCR diversity was significantly greater in tumor than normal lung tissue. Top 100 clones took a larger repertoire share in normal lung.

This clonotype appeared a single time. Its specificity is unknown. One end of the junction fails to match germline, which may point to a read error. Germline V lookup: CDR1 SQVTM, CDR2 ANQGSEA. The length of the CDR3 is 12 residues. TCRbeta libraries were built with three rounds of nested PCR, modified from ARM-PCR. Each CDR3 protein is one row after TCRdb ran MiXCR on the multiplex PCR reads. The table lists approximately 75,000 distinct CDR3 sequences, 60% to 80% of them singletons. The template was RNA from unsorted bulk tissue. The TCR comes from a woman in her fifties or sixties with non-small cell lung cancer. J is TRBJ1-3 and V is TRBV29-1; D call uncertain. Sequencing was done on a sample of lung tumor tissue. The CDR3 reads CSAADSGNTIYF. Written as DNA, the CDR3 is TGTAGCGCTGCGGACTCTGGAAACACCATATATTTT.